These 15 T cell receptor beta chains originate from one sample sequenced in a study of identical twins. Via MiXCR, TCRdb re-called the 5' RACE reads, giving one row per CDR3 protein. The sample has hundreds of thousands of distinct CDR3 sequences; 6.5% to 8.5% are singletons. These same data were also listed under a study on yellow fever vaccine responses in identical twins.

Sample: memory (CD45RO+) T cells sorted from blood. The source of these receptors is a woman younger than 30 in good health.

The rearrangement uses TRBV7-2 and TRBJ2-1; 8 nucleotides align to TRBD1. J gave up 8 bases and V 5 bases, and 11 bases lay outside the gene matches. Germline loops: CDR1 SGHTA, CDR2 FQGNSA. This CDR3 contains 15 residues. CDR3 nucleotide sequence: TGTGCCAGCAGCGGACAGCGGACAGGGCTGGATGAGCAGTTCTTC. It is translated as CASSGQRTGLDEQFF.

This chain links TRBV5-1 with TRBJ2-5, with D possibly called TRBD1 or TRBD2 (6 bases each). The CDR3 contains 13 residues. The germline gives CDR1 SGHRS, CDR2 YFSETQ. Trimming removed 0 bases from V and 7 bases from J, with 10 bases in between. CDR3 sequence reads: CASSLDWGATQYF. The CDR3 region has the DNA TGCGCCAGCAGCTTGGATTGGGGGGCGACCCAGTACTTC.

This clonotype was recorded at least ten times. The CDR3 bases are TGTGCCAGCAGTACTAGAGGTCGCCGCGCAAACATTCAGTACTTC. Encoded protein: CASSTRGRRANIQYF. The rearrangement links TRBV28 to TRBJ2-4, with D possibly being TRBD2 (5 bases). Germline V gene data show CDR1 as MDHEN and CDR2 as SYDVKM. V gave up 5 bases and J gave up 6 bases, with 17 bases separating them. CDR3 length: 15 residues.

This clonotype was recorded many times. V is TRBV20-1 and J is TRBJ2-5; the D is unclear. This CDR3 is built from 16 residues. The V and J ends lost 1 base and 1 base respectively, with 16 bases between them. Germline assignment: CDR1 DFQATT and CDR2 SNEGSKA (reference sequence). CDR3 bases: TGCAGTGCTAGAGGCCGTATGGATTCTTTCCAAGAGACCCAGTACTTC. It translates to CSARGRMDSFQETQYF.

This clonotype was observed a few times. The V call is TRBV6-5, the J call TRBJ2-1, with D perhaps TRBD1 (6 bases). From germline, CDR1 is MNHEY and CDR2 SVGAGI. The V and J ends lost 10 bases and 4 bases respectively, with 11 bases between them. The CDR3 length is 12 residues. The CDR3 DNA follows: TGTGCCACAGGACAGCGGTACAATGAGCAGTTCTTC. It yields the protein CATGQRYNEQFF.

This clonotype was counted ten times or more. V usage is TRBV2 and J usage is TRBJ1-5; D gene uncertain. CDR1 is SNHLY, CDR2 FYNNEI, per germline. The CDR3 totals 12 residues. Trimming removed 6 bases from V and 3 bases from J, with 6 bases in between. Here the CDR3 reads CASSGSNQPQHF. The CDR3 coding sequence is TGTGCCAGCAGCGGGTCCAATCAGCCCCAGCATTTT.

This clonotype was seen many times. The V gene is TRBV3-1, the J gene TRBJ2-1; 14 bases are a match to TRBD2. This CDR3 region has 15 residues. CDR1 and CDR2 from the germline V gene are LGHDT and YNNKEL (reference sequence). Trimming took 4 bases from V and 8 from J; bases not matched to a gene: 4. CDR3 region: CASSPGTSGSYEQFF. CDR3 bases: TGTGCCAGCAGCCCCGGGACTAGCGGGAGTTATGAGCAGTTCTTC.

This clonotype was detected only a few times. The J gene is TRBJ1-1, the V gene TRBV27, with D tentatively TRBD1 (5 bases). V was trimmed by 4 bases and J by 4 bases, leaving 13 bases between them. Germline CDR1 reads MNHEY; CDR2 reads SMNVEV (reference sequence). The CDR3 contains 14 residues. CDR3 coding DNA: TGTGCCAGCAGTTCACCAGGACAACCCACTGAAGCTTTCTTT. It is translated as CASSSPGQPTEAFF.

This clonotype was observed many times. The rearrangement uses TRBV6-1 and TRBJ1-5; D not resolved. This CDR3 has 14 amino acids. Germline CDR1 reads MNHNS; CDR2 reads SASEGT. V was trimmed by 7 bases and J by 6 bases, leaving 16 bases between them. CDR3 sequence reads: CASTRPLGGQPQHF. The CDR3 bases are TGTGCCAGCACCCGGCCTCTTGGAGGTCAGCCCCAGCATTTT.

The rearrangement uses TRBV10-3 and TRBJ1-2; 8 positions match TRBD1. Germline loops: CDR1 ENHRY, CDR2 SYGVKD. There are 14 residues in the CDR3. V gave up 7 bases and J gave up 5 bases; unmatched junction bases: 9. The CDR3: CAITTSDRAYGYTF. The DNA for the CDR3 is TGTGCCATCACCACCTCGGACAGGGCTTATGGCTACACCTTC.

The chain combines TRBV2 with TRBJ2-5; possibly TRBD1 for D (5 bases). This CDR3 comprises 12 residues. Trimming took 9 bases from V and 5 from J, leaving 13 bases between them. CDR1 and CDR2 (germline): SNHLY, FYNNEI. This CDR3 reads CASRLKGETQYF. In DNA form, the CDR3 reads TGTGCCAGTAGATTAAAGGGGGAGACCCAGTACTTC.

The chain couples TRBV5-4 to TRBJ1-1, with TRBD1 identical over 9 bases. The ends lost 8 bases at V and 7 bases at J; junction bases unmatched: 9. This CDR3 has 13 residues. Germline V gene data show CDR1 as SGHNT and CDR2 as YYREEE (reference sequence). CDR3 in amino acids: CARSLGTGIEAFF. The CDR3 DNA reads TGTGCCAGGAGCCTGGGGACAGGGATTGAAGCTTTCTTT.

This clonotype came up a few times. The J gene is TRBJ2-5, the V gene TRBV6-2 or TRBV6-3; 8 positions match TRBD2. Germline CDR1 is MNHEY and CDR2 is SVGEGT. V was pared by 6 bases and J by 4 bases, with 10 bases of the junction left unmatched. The CDR3 spans 15 residues. CDR3 nucleotides: TGTGCCAGCAGCCTGACTAGCGTGGAGGCAGAGACCCAGTACTTC. It yields the protein CASSLTSVEAETQYF.

This clonotype was counted only a few times. The chain is built from TRBV6-4 and TRBJ1-5; D not certain. The V gene lost 3 bases and the J gene lost 3 bases, with 6 bases spanning the gap. There are 13 residues in the CDR3. Germline V lookup: CDR1 MRHNA, CDR2 SNTAGT. The CDR3 sequence is CASSESVNQPQHF. In DNA, the CDR3 is TGTGCCAGCAGTGAGTCCGTCAATCAGCCCCAGCATTTT.

This clonotype has a count of ten or more. This chain uses TRBV6-2 or TRBV6-3 with TRBJ2-1; D gene unclear. V lost 8 bases, J lost 0 bases, and 14 bases lay in between. The V gene's germline CDR1 is MNHEY and CDR2 SVGEGT. The CDR3 loop spans 15 amino acids. The DNA of the CDR3 is TGTGCCAGCTCTATTTGGGCTAGCTCCTACAATGAGCAGTTCTTC. Protein: CASSIWASSYNEQFF.